A selection of T cell receptor beta chains follows, all from one sample in a study of OX40 agonist ivuxolimab in advanced cancers. Sequencing was performed with immunoSEQ multiplex PCR; in TCRdb, only in-frame clones are kept and a portion is missing. The sample holds nearly 55,000 clones, 84% seen once. The starting material was CD4+ or CD8+ T cells sorted from blood, obtained in a trial of the OX40 agonist ivuxolimab. All receptors derive from an adult with an advanced solid tumor such as melanoma, head and neck, liver or kidney cancer. Both conserved end residues are part of each CDR3. A D gene is named only where the DNA matches it firmly. Part of the rows lack a size; the others show once, few, many or a class for expanded clones.

v_call: TRBV11-1
clone_size: .
d_call: .
j_call: TRBJ2-3
cdr3_aa: CASSLAGGEDTQYF
cdr3_nt: TGTGCCAGCAGCTTAGCAGGGGGAGAAGATACGCAGTATTTT

v_call: TRBV28
clone_size: .
d_call: TRBD1
j_call: TRBJ1-2
cdr3_aa: CAVTKGGNYGYTF
cdr3_nt: TGTGCCGTTACAAAAGGGGGCAACTATGGCTACACCTTC

v_call: TRBV6-5
clone_size: .
d_call: .
j_call: TRBJ2-5
cdr3_aa: CAAGDGSIETQYF
cdr3_nt: TGTGCCGCCGGGGACGGTTCGATTGAGACCCAGTACTTC

v_call: TRBV18
clone_size: .
d_call: .
j_call: TRBJ2-3
cdr3_aa: CASSTGGTDTQYF
cdr3_nt: TGTGCCAGCTCAACGGGGGGCACAGATACGCAGTATTTT

v_call: TRBV4-3
clone_size: .
d_call: TRBD2
j_call: TRBJ2-7
cdr3_aa: CASSQELGEGSHEQYF
cdr3_nt: TGCGCCAGCAGCCAAGAGCTAGGGGAGGGCTCCCACGAGCAGTACTTC

v_call: TRBV4-3
clone_size: once
d_call: TRBD2
j_call: TRBJ2-1
cdr3_aa: CASSHAPGSGRNYNEQFF
cdr3_nt: TGCGCCAGCAGCCATGCTCCCGGGAGCGGGAGGAACTACAATGAGCAGTTCTTC

v_call: TRBV18
clone_size: .
d_call: .
j_call: TRBJ1-5
cdr3_aa: CASSNPAGRDGQPQHF
cdr3_nt: TGTGCCAGCTCTAATCCCGCGGGGAGGGACGGTCAGCCCCAGCATTTT

v_call: TRBV28
clone_size: .
d_call: .
j_call: TRBJ1-2
cdr3_aa: CASGTASNYGYTF
cdr3_nt: TGTGCCAGCGGCACAGCTTCTAACTATGGCTACACCTTC

v_call: TRBV30
clone_size: .
d_call: .
j_call: TRBJ2-7
cdr3_aa: CAWSRDGTYEQYF
cdr3_nt: TGTGCCTGGAGTAGGGACGGAACCTACGAGCAGTACTTC

v_call: TRBV5-6
clone_size: .
d_call: .
j_call: TRBJ2-5
cdr3_aa: CASSLEATQYF
cdr3_nt: TGTGCCAGCAGCTTGGAAGCGACCCAGTACTTC

v_call: TRBV10-3
clone_size: medium-sized
d_call: TRBD1
j_call: TRBJ1-2
cdr3_aa: CAIRTTTGRTGGYTF
cdr3_nt: TGTGCCATCAGGACGACGACAGGGAGGACTGGTGGCTACACCTTC

v_call: TRBV9
clone_size: .
d_call: TRBD1
j_call: TRBJ1-2
cdr3_aa: CASSPGTGWGGVYGYTF
cdr3_nt: TGTGCCAGCAGCCCTGGGACAGGGTGGGGAGGGGTCTATGGCTACACCTTC

v_call: TRBV6-6
clone_size: .
d_call: .
j_call: TRBJ1-5
cdr3_aa: CASSLPNQPQHF
cdr3_nt: TGTGCCAGCAGTCTCCCCAATCAGCCCCAGCATTTT

v_call: TRBV6-5
clone_size: .
d_call: .
j_call: TRBJ1-2
cdr3_aa: CASSYRDSGYTF
cdr3_nt: TGTGCCAGCAGTTACCGGGACTCTGGCTACACCTTC

v_call: TRBV28
clone_size: .
d_call: TRBD1
j_call: TRBJ2-5
cdr3_aa: CASSLGQGAVETQYF
cdr3_nt: TGTGCCAGCAGTTTAGGCCAGGGGGCAGTAGAGACCCAGTACTTC

v_call: TRBV6-5
clone_size: .
d_call: .
j_call: TRBJ1-3
cdr3_aa: CASSYFSGSGNTIYF
cdr3_nt: TGTGCCAGCAGTTACTTTTCGGGGTCTGGAAACACCATATATTTT

v_call: TRBV6-5
clone_size: .
d_call: .
j_call: TRBJ2-7
cdr3_aa: CASSSTLGLKEYF
cdr3_nt: TGTGCCAGCAGTTCCACGCTGGGGCTGAAGGAGTACTTC

v_call: TRBV15
clone_size: .
d_call: .
j_call: TRBJ1-3
cdr3_aa: CATSQGAGGNTIYF
cdr3_nt: TGTGCCACCAGCCAGGGCGCAGGAGGAAACACCATATATTTT

v_call: TRBV28
clone_size: .
d_call: .
j_call: TRBJ2-2
cdr3_aa: CASEFRVDTGELFF
cdr3_nt: TGTGCCAGCGAATTTCGGGTGGACACCGGGGAGCTGTTTTTT

v_call: TRBV5-3
clone_size: .
d_call: .
j_call: TRBJ1-1
cdr3_aa: CASSSGRNTEAFF
cdr3_nt: TGTGCCAGCAGCTCGGGAAGGAACACTGAAGCTTTCTTT

v_call: TRBV9
clone_size: .
d_call: TRBD1
j_call: TRBJ1-3
cdr3_aa: CASSEGTASGNTIYF
cdr3_nt: TGTGCCAGCAGCGAGGGGACAGCCTCTGGAAACACCATATATTTT

v_call: TRBV27
clone_size: .
d_call: .
j_call: TRBJ1-2
cdr3_aa: CASRSNYGYTF
cdr3_nt: TGTGCCAGCCGGTCTAACTATGGCTACACCTTC

v_call: TRBV7-8
clone_size: .
d_call: TRBD2
j_call: TRBJ2-3
cdr3_aa: CASSLLTSGMGSTGNTQYF
cdr3_nt: TGTGCCAGCAGCTTGCTGACTAGCGGGATGGGGTCTACGGGGAATACGCAGTATTTT

v_call: TRBV10-3
clone_size: once
d_call: TRBD1
j_call: TRBJ1-5
cdr3_aa: CAISEGTEGQPQHF
cdr3_nt: TGTGCCATCAGTGAAGGGACAGAGGGACAGCCCCAGCATTTT

v_call: TRBV6-5
clone_size: .
d_call: .
j_call: TRBJ1-2
cdr3_aa: CASSYDGSVGYTF
cdr3_nt: TGTGCCAGCAGTTACGATGGGTCTGTAGGCTACACCTTC

v_call: TRBV2
clone_size: .
d_call: TRBD2
j_call: TRBJ2-1
cdr3_aa: CASKLTSGTYNGQFF
cdr3_nt: TGTGCCAGCAAGCTTACTAGCGGGACCTACAATGGGCAGTTCTTC

v_call: TRBV5-4
clone_size: .
d_call: .
j_call: TRBJ2-2
cdr3_aa: CASSRRWNGELFF
cdr3_nt: TGTGCCAGCAGCCGTCGGTGGAACGGGGAGCTGTTTTTT

v_call: TRBV7-9
clone_size: .
d_call: .
j_call: TRBJ1-3
cdr3_aa: CASSHGTDPSGNTIYF
cdr3_nt: TGTGCCAGCAGCCACGGGACCGACCCCTCTGGAAACACCATATATTTT

v_call: TRBV5-4
clone_size: .
d_call: .
j_call: TRBJ2-2
cdr3_aa: CASSHIRATGELFF
cdr3_nt: TGTGCCAGCAGCCACATAAGAGCCACCGGGGAGCTGTTTTTT

v_call: TRBV2
clone_size: .
d_call: .
j_call: TRBJ1-4
cdr3_aa: CASSDIGTSEKLFF
cdr3_nt: TGTGCCAGCAGTGATATAGGCACGAGCGAAAAACTGTTTTTT

v_call: TRBV7-2
clone_size: .
d_call: .
j_call: TRBJ2-7
cdr3_aa: CASSLGASEQYF
cdr3_nt: TGTGCCAGCAGCTTAGGAGCCAGCGAGCAGTACTTC

v_call: TRBV5-4
clone_size: once
d_call: .
j_call: TRBJ1-6
cdr3_aa: CASSTMLGGSPLHF
cdr3_nt: TGTGCCAGCAGCACAATGCTGGGGGGTTCACCCCTCCACTTT

v_call: TRBV6-5
clone_size: .
d_call: TRBD2
j_call: TRBJ2-3
cdr3_aa: CASSLAGGPDTQYF
cdr3_nt: TGTGCCAGCAGCCTAGCGGGAGGGCCCGATACGCAGTATTTT

v_call: TRBV10-2
clone_size: .
d_call: .
j_call: TRBJ1-1
cdr3_aa: CASSVRQLNTEAFF
cdr3_nt: TGCGCCAGCAGTGTGCGGCAGCTGAACACTGAAGCTTTCTTT

v_call: TRBV11-2
clone_size: once
d_call: .
j_call: TRBJ2-7
cdr3_aa: CASSLVGGVPGEQYF
cdr3_nt: TGTGCCAGCAGCTTAGTAGGCGGCGTGCCTGGGGAGCAGTACTTC

v_call: TRBV19
clone_size: .
d_call: TRBD1
j_call: TRBJ2-3
cdr3_aa: CASSYRQGPDTQYF
cdr3_nt: TGTGCCAGTAGTTACCGACAGGGCCCAGATACGCAGTATTTT

v_call: TRBV7-9
clone_size: few
d_call: .
j_call: TRBJ2-2
cdr3_aa: CASSPSLAGELFF
cdr3_nt: TGTGCCAGCAGCCCTTCCCTCGCCGGGGAGCTGTTTTTT

v_call: TRBV9
clone_size: .
d_call: TRBD1
j_call: TRBJ1-1
cdr3_aa: CASSDGDRESEAFF
cdr3_nt: TGTGCCAGCAGCGATGGGGACAGGGAGTCTGAAGCTTTCTTT

v_call: TRBV6-5
clone_size: .
d_call: .
j_call: TRBJ1-2
cdr3_aa: CASSYTGTTNYGYTF
cdr3_nt: TGTGCCAGCAGTTACACCGGCACTACTAACTATGGCTACACCTTC

v_call: TRBV29-1
clone_size: .
d_call: TRBD1
j_call: TRBJ1-1
cdr3_aa: CSARQGQANTEAFF
cdr3_nt: TGCAGCGCGCGACAGGGACAGGCGAACACTGAAGCTTTCTTT

v_call: TRBV5-1
clone_size: once
d_call: .
j_call: TRBJ1-1
cdr3_aa: CASTPSQGQNTEAFF
cdr3_nt: TGCGCCAGCACCCCTTCCCAGGGACAGAACACTGAAGCTTTCTTT

v_call: TRBV11-3
clone_size: .
d_call: .
j_call: TRBJ2-1
cdr3_aa: CASSLETLNNEQFF
cdr3_nt: TGTGCCAGCAGCTTAGAAACGTTGAACAATGAGCAGTTCTTC

v_call: TRBV23-1
clone_size: .
d_call: .
j_call: TRBJ1-1
cdr3_aa: CASSQAGYTEAFF
cdr3_nt: TGCGCCAGCAGTCAGGCAGGGTACACTGAAGCTTTCTTT

v_call: TRBV11-2
clone_size: .
d_call: .
j_call: TRBJ2-5
cdr3_aa: CASSPGLQETQYF
cdr3_nt: TGTGCCAGCAGCCCTGGACTGCAAGAGACCCAGTACTTC

v_call: TRBV27
clone_size: .
d_call: TRBD1
j_call: TRBJ1-1
cdr3_aa: CASVSTGGTEAFF
cdr3_nt: TGTGCCAGCGTATCGACAGGGGGCACTGAAGCTTTCTTT

v_call: TRBV2
clone_size: few
d_call: .
j_call: TRBJ2-7
cdr3_aa: CASTEDTTIYEQYF
cdr3_nt: TGTGCCAGCACCGAGGATACTACAATTTACGAGCAGTACTTC

v_call: TRBV7-9
clone_size: few
d_call: .
j_call: TRBJ2-1
cdr3_aa: CASSLGGKQFF
cdr3_nt: TGTGCCAGCAGCTTAGGGGGAAAGCAGTTCTTC

v_call: TRBV11-2
clone_size: .
d_call: .
j_call: TRBJ2-3
cdr3_aa: CASSLDSPGESDTQYF
cdr3_nt: TGTGCCAGCAGCTTAGATTCGCCGGGAGAGTCAGATACGCAGTATTTT

v_call: TRBV19
clone_size: .
d_call: TRBD2
j_call: TRBJ2-7
cdr3_aa: CASSITSGPYEQYF
cdr3_nt: TGTGCCAGTAGTATCACTAGCGGCCCCTACGAGCAGTACTTC